The rows below give T cell receptor beta chains drawn from one sample of a study of CD8 T cells in ankylosing spondylitis. TCRdb re-called the 5' RACE reads with MiXCR, one entry per CDR3 protein. In the table there are about 500,000 distinct CDR3 sequences, over 9.5% of which are singletons. Sequenced: blood, either unsorted or a sorted T cell fraction (not recorded which). All receptors come from a male donor with ankylosing spondylitis. The conserved cysteine and the conserved F or W are not part of the CDR3 here.

15	TRBV4-2	TRBJ2-3	ASSLLGAASGTDTQY
14	TRBV9	TRBJ1-5	ASSAQGSYSNQPQH
12	TRBV3-1	TRBJ2-3	ASSSSFRGDTQY
12	TRBV5-1	TRBJ2-5	ASSQSGNQETQY
12	TRBV29-1	TRBJ2-3	SVHGGGGTDTQY
15	TRBV5-1	TRBJ2-1	ASSPSPSGRIYNEQF
13	TRBV12-3/TRBV12-4	TRBJ2-1	ASSSLLGGTNEQF
10	TRBV6-6	TRBJ2-2	AARRLPGELF
13	TRBV10-3	TRBJ2-1	ATHRPSDPYNEQF
11	TRBV3-1	TRBJ1-1	ASSQGDSRGAF
13	TRBV5-1	TRBJ2-5	ASSPQGGFQETQY
13	TRBV12-3/TRBV12-4	TRBJ2-2	ASRGGGGPGGELF
14	TRBV7-2	TRBJ2-3	ASSLRREGDRDTQY
10	TRBV7-8	TRBJ2-7	ASSFRPYEQY
11	TRBV29-1	TRBJ2-3	SVDAGQGDTQY
11	TRBV5-1	TRBJ2-1	ASSLPGYNEQF
11	TRBV10-2	TRBJ1-1	ASREYKDTEAF
13	TRBV10-3	TRBJ1-2	AISEDSPFAGGYT
16	TRBV2	TRBJ2-3	ASNRGTHWGTSTDTQY